The entry that follows covers one T cell receptor beta chain sequence. Germline lookup yields CDR1 SGDLS and CDR2 YYNGEE. There are 14 residues in the CDR3. The trim removed 1 base at V and 7 bases at J, leaving 3 bases unmatched. Repertoires were generated with immunoSEQ multiplex PCR, while TCRdb's copy carries only in-frame clones and drops some. The sample has fewer than 15,000 clones, about 86% seen once. This entry belongs to a study of T cell changes during pregnancy in multiple sclerosis. V gene TRBV9 combines with J gene TRBJ2-7; 12 bases agree with TRBD1. The sequence was collected from a female donor with multiple sclerosis, enrolled in a pregnancy study. The sample here was CD8+ T cells from peripheral blood mononuclear cells, taken in the first trimester of pregnancy. CDR3 region: CASSVWDRGLEQYF. CDR3 nucleotides: TGTGCCAGCAGCGTATGGGACAGGGGGCTTGAGCAGTACTTC.